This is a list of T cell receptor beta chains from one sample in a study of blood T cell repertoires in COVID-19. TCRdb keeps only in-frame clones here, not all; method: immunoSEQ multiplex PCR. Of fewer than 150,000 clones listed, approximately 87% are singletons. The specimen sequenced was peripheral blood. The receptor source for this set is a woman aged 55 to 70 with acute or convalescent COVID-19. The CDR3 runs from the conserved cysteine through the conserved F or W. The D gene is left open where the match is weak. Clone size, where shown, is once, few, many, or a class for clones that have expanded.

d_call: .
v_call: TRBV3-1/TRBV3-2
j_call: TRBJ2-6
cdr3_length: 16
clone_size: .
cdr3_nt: TGTGCCAGCAGCCGAACACGGGACATCGGGGCCAACGTCCTGACTTTC
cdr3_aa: CASSRTRDIGANVLTF

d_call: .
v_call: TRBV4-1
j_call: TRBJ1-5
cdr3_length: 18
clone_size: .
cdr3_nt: TGCGCCAGCAGCCAAGTGGCAGTGGGGGCATATAGCAATCAGCCCCAGCATTTT
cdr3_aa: CASSQVAVGAYSNQPQHF

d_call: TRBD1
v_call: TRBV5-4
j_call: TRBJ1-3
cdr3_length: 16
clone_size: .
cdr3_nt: TGTGCCAGCAGCTTGGACCCACAGGGGTACGGAAACACCATATATTTT
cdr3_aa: CASSLDPQGYGNTIYF

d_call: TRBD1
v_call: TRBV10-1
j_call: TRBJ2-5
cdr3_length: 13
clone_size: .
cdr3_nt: TGCGCCATACCGGGACAGGGGAGGAAGACCCAGTACTTC
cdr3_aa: CAIPGQGRKTQYF

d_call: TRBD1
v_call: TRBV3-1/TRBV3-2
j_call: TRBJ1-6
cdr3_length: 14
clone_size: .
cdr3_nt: TGTGCCAGCAGCCCTGTCCACAGGGGATCACCCCTCCACTTT
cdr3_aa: CASSPVHRGSPLHF

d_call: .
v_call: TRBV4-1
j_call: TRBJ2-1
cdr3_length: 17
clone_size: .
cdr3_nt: TGCGCCAGCAGCCAAGTAGGGGAGGGACAGGCAAACAATGAGCAGTTCTTC
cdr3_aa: CASSQVGEGQANNEQFF

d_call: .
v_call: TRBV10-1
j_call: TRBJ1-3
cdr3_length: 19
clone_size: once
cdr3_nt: TGCGCCAGCAGTGTTAATTCTGACAGACTTGTGCTTACTGGAAACACCATATATTTT
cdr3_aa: CASSVNSDRLVLTGNTIYF

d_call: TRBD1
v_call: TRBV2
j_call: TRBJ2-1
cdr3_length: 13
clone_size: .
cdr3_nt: TGTGCCAGCAAAAACCAGGGGGTCGGGGAGCAGTTCTTC
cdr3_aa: CASKNQGVGEQFF

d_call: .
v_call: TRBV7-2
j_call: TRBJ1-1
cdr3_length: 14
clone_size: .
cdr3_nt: TGTGCCAGCAGCCCCTGGACAGCGAACACTGAAGCTTTCTTT
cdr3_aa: CASSPWTANTEAFF

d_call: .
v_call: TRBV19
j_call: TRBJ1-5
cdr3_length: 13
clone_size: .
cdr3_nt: TGTGCCAGTAGTACACAGGGTGGTCAGCCCCAGCATTTT
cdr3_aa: CASSTQGGQPQHF

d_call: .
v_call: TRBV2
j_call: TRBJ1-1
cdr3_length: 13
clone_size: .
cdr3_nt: TGTGCCTGTCACAGGGAGGGGGGCACTGAAGCTTTCTTT
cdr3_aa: CACHREGGTEAFF

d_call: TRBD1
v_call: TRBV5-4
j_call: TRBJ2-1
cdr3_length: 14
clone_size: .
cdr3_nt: TGTGCCAGCAGCTCATACGGGACAGCCAATGAGCAGTTCTTC
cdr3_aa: CASSSYGTANEQFF

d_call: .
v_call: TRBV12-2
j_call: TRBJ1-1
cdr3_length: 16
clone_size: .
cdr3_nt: TGTGCAAGTCGCTGGGGCACAGGGGGTATTGGCACTGAAGCTTTCTTT
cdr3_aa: CASRWGTGGIGTEAFF

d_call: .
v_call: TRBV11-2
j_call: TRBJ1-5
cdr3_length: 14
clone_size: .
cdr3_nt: TGTGCCAGCAGCTATACAGGGCCTAATCAGCCCCAGCATTTT
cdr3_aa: CASSYTGPNQPQHF

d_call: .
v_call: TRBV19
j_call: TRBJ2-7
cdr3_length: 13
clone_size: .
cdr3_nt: TGTGCCAGTAGTAGCAGGGTGGGATACGAGCAGTACTTC
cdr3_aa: CASSSRVGYEQYF

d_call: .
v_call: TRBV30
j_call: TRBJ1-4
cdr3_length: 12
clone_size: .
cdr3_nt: TGTGCCTGGCAAAACAGGGCAGGAAAACTGTTTTTT
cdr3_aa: CAWQNRAGKLFF

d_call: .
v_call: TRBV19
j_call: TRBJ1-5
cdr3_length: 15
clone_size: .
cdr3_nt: TGTGCCAGTAGTAAAACAGGGTTAAGGAATCAGCCCCAGCATTTT
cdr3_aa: CASSKTGLRNQPQHF

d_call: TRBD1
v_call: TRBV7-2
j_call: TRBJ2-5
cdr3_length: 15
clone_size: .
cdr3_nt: TGTGCCAGCAGCCTACGGACAGGGCCCCAAGAGACCCAGTACTTC
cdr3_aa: CASSLRTGPQETQYF

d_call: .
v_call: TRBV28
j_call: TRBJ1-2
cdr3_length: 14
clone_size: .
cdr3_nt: TGTGCCAGCAGTTTACAGGGGCGGGTTGGTGGCTACACCTTC
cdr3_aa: CASSLQGRVGGYTF

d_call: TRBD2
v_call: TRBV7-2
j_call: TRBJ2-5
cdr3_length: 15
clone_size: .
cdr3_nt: TGTGCCAGCAGCTCGGGGACTAGCGGGAGGGCGACCCAGTACTTC
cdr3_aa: CASSSGTSGRATQYF

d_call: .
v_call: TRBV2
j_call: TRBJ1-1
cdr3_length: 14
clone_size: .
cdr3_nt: TGTGCCAGCAGTGACAGGGGATTAGGAACTGAAGCTTTCTTT
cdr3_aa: CASSDRGLGTEAFF

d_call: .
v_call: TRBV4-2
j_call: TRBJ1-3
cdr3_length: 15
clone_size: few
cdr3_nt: TGTGCCAGCAGCCAAGGTGGGAGCTCTGGAAACACCATATATTTT
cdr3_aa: CASSQGGSSGNTIYF

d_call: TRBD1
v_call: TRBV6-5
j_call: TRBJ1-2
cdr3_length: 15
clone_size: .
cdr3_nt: TGTGCCAGCAGTCGGGCCACAGGGGGCATCTATGGCTACACCTTC
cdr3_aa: CASSRATGGIYGYTF

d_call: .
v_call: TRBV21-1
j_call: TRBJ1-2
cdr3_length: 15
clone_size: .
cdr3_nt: TGTGCCAGCCCTTTTCTAGTCCTGTATTACTATGGCTACACCTTC
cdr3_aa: CASPFLVLYYYGYTF

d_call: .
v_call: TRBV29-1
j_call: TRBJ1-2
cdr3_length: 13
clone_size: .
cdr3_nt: TGCAGCGTGGCCGACAGCCCCAACTATGGCTACACCTTC
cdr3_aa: CSVADSPNYGYTF

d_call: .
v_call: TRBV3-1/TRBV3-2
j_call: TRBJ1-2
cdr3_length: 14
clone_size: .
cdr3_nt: TGTGCCACTAGCACGAACCTGGGTGGCTATGGCTACACCTTC
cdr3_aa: CATSTNLGGYGYTF